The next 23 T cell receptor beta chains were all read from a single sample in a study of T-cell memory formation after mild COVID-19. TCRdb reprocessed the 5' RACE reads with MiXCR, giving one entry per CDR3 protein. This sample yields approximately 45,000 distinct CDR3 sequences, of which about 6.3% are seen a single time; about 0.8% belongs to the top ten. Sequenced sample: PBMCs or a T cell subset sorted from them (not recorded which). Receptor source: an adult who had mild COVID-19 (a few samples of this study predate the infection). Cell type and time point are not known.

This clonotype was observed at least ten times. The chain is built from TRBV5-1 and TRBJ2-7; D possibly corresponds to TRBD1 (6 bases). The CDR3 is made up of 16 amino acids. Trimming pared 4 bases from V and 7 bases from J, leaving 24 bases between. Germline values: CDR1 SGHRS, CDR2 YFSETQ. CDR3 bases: TGCGCCAGCAGCGACTCGACAGGAACCGTCTGGCGGGAGCAGTACTTC. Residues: CASSDSTGTVWREQYF.

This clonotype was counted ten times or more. DNA of the CDR3: TGCGCCAGCAGCCAAAAAACTGCTTCCACCGGGGAGCTGTTTTTT. It translates to CASSQKTASTGELFF. The chain joins TRBV4-1 to TRBJ2-2, with D uncertain. CDR3 length: 15 residues. From germline, CDR1 is MGHRA and CDR2 YSYEKL. Trimming took off 2 bases at V and 4 bases at J, with 11 bases between the two ends.

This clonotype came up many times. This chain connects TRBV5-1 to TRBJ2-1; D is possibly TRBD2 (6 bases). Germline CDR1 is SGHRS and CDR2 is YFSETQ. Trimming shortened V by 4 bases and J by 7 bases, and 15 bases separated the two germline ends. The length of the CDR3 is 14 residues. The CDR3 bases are TGCGCCAGCAGCCCCGAGCTAGCGAGTAATGAGCAGTTCTTC. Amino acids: CASSPELASNEQFF.

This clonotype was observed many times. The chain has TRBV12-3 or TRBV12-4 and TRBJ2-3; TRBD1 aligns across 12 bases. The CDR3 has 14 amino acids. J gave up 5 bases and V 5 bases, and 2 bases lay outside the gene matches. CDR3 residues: CASSRDRGRDTQYF. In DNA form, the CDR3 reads TGTGCCAGCAGTCGGGACAGGGGGCGAGATACGCAGTATTTT.

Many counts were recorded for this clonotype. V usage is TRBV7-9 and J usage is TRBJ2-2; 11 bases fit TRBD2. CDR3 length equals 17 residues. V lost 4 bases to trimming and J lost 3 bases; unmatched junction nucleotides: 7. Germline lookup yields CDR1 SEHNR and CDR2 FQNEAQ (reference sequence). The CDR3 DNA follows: TGTGCCAGCAGCTCCCCGTCTAGCGGGAGGCACACCGGGGAGCTGTTTTTT. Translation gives CASSSPSSGRHTGELFF.

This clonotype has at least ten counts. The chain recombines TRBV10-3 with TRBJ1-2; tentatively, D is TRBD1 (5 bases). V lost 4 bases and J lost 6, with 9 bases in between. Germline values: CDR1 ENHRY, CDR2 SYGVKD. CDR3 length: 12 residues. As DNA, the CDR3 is TGTGCCATCAGTGGCAGGGATCATGGCTACACCTTC. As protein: CAISGRDHGYTF.

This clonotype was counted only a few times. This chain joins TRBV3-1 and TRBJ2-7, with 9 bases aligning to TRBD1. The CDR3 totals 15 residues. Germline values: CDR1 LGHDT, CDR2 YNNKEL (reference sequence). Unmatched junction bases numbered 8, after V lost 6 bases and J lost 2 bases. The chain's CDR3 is CASRGPGQGPYEQYF. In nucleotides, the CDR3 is TGTGCCAGCAGAGGACCGGGACAGGGACCCTACGAGCAGTACTTC.

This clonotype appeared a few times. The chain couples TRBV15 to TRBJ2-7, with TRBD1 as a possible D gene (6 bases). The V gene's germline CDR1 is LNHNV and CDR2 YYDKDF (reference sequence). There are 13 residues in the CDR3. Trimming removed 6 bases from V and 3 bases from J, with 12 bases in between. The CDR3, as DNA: TGTGCCACCAGTCCGACAGGCAGCTACGAGCAGTACTTC. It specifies CATSPTGSYEQYF.

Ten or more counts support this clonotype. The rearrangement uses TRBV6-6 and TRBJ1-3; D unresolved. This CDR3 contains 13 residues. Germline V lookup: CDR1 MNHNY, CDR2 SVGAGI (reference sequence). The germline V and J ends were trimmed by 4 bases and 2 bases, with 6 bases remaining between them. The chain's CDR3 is CASSWATGNTIYF. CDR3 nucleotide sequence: TGTGCCAGCAGTTGGGCCACTGGAAACACCATATATTTT.

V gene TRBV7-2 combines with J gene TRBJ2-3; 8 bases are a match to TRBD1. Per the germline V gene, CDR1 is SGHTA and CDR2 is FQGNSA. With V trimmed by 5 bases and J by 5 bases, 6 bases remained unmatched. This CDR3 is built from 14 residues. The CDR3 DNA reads TGTGCCAGCAGCGTCGGGACAGGCGGAGATACGCAGTATTTT. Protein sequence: CASSVGTGGDTQYF. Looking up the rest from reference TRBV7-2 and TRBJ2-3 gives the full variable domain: GAGVSQSPSNKVTEKGKDVELRCDPISGHTALYWYRQSLGQGLEFLIYFQGNSAPDKSGLPSDRFSAERTGGSVSTLTIQRTQQEDSAVYLCASSVGTGGDTQYFGPGTRLTVL.

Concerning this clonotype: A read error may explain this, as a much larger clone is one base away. CDR3 loop: CSVEEREGLDTLYF. For the CDR3, the DNA is TGCAGCGTTGAGGAACGGGAGGGCCTCGATACGCTGTATTTT. The V call is TRBV29-1, the J call TRBJ2-3, with 8 bases that match TRBD2. CDR1 and CDR2 from the germline V gene are SQVTM and ANQGSEA. CDR3 length: 14 residues.

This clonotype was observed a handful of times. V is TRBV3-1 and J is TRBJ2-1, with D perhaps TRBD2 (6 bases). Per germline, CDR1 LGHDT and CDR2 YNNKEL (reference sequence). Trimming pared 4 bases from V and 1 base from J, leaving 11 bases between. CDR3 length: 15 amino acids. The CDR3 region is CASSPRGKSYNEQFF. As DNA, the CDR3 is TGTGCCAGCAGCCCGCGGGGTAAATCCTACAATGAGCAGTTCTTC.

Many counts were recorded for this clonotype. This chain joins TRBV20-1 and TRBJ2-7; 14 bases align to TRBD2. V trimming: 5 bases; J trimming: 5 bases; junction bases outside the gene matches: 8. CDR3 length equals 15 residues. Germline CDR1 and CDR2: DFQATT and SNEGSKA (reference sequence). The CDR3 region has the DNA TGCAGTGCTCCCGGGACTAGCGGGAGCTTTAACGAGCAGTACTTC. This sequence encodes CSAPGTSGSFNEQYF.

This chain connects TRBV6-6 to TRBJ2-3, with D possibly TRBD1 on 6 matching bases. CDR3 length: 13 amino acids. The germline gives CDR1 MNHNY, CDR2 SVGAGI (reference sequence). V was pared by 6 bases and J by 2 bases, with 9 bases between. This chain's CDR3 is CASRTGSTDTQYF. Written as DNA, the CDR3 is TGTGCCAGCAGAACAGGGTCCACAGATACGCAGTATTTT.

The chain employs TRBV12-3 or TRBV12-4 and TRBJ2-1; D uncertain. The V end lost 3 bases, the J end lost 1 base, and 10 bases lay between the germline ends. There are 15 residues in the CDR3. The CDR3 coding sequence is TGTGCCAGCAGTTTCAACGGGCTGTCCTACAATGAGCAGTTCTTC. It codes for CASSFNGLSYNEQFF.

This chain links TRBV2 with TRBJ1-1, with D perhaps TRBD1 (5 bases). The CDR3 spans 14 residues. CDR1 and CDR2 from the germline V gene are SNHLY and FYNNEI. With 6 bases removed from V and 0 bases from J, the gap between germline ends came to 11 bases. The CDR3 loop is CASRPDSMNTEAFF. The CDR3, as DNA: TGTGCCAGCAGGCCCGACAGCATGAACACTGAAGCTTTCTTT. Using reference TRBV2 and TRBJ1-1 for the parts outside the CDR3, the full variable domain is EPEVTQTPSHQVTQMGQEVILRCVPISNHLYFYWYRQILGQKVEFLVSFYNNEISEKSEIFDDQFSVERPDGSNFTLKIRSTKLEDSAMYFCASRPDSMNTEAFFGQGTRLTVV.

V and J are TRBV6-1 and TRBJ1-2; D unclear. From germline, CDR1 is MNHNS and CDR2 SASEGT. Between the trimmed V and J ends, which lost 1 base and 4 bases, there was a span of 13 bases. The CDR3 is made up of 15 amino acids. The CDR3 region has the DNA TGTGCCAGCAGTGAAGGTCGCAGCACGGTCTATGGCTACACCTTC. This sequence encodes CASSEGRSTVYGYTF.

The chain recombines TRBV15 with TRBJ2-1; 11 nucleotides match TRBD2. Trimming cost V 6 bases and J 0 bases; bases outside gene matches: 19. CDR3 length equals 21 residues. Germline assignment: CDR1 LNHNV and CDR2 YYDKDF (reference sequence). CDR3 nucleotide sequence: TGTGCCACCAGGGACGATACAGGACTAGCGGGTGGAGCCAGCTCCTACAATGAGCAGTTCTTC. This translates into CATRDDTGLAGGASSYNEQFF. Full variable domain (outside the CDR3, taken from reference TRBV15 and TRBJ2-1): DAMVIQNPRYQVTQFGKPVTLSCSQTLNHNVMYWYQQKSSQAPKLLFHYYDKDFNNEADTPDNFQSRRPNTSFCFLDIRSPGLGDTAMYLCATRDDTGLAGGASSYNEQFFGPGTRLTVL.

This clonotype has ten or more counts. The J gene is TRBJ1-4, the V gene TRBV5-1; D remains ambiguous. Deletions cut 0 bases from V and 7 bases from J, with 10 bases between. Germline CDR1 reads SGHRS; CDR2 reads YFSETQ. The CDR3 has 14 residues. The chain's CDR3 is CASSLDSGGEKLFF. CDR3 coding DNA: TGCGCCAGCAGCTTGGACAGCGGAGGTGAAAAACTGTTTTTT.

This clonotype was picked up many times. The CDR3 coding sequence is TGCAGTGCTAGAGATGTCCGGGCGCCCTACAATGAGCAGTTCTTC. Translating it yields CSARDVRAPYNEQFF. The gene calls are TRBV20-1 and TRBJ2-1; D remains ambiguous. The V end lost 0 bases, the J end lost 2 bases, and 11 bases lay between the germline ends. The germline V gene encodes CDR1 DFQATT and CDR2 SNEGSKA (reference sequence). This CDR3 is built from 15 residues.

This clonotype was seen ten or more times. In DNA, the CDR3 is TGTGCCAGCAGCGTATCGACCGGGAGGACGAACACCGGGGAGCTGTTTTTT. It translates to CASSVSTGRTNTGELFF. The chain is built from TRBV9 and TRBJ2-2; 7 bases map to TRBD2. There are 17 residues in the CDR3. The J segment lost 0 bases and the V segment lost 1 base, leaving 6 bases of the junction unmatched. Per the germline V gene, CDR1 is SGDLS and CDR2 is YYNGEE.

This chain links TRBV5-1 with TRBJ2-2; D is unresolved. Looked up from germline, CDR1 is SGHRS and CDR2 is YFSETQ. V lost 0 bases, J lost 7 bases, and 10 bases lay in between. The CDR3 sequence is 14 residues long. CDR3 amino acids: CASSLVENGGELFF. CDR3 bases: TGCGCCAGCAGCTTGGTGGAGAATGGCGGGGAGCTGTTTTTT.

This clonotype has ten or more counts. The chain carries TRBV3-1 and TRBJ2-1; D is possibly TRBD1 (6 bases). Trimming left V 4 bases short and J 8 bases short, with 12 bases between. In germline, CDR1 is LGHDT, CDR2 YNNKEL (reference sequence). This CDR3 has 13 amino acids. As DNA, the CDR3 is TGTGCCAGCAGCCCGGACAGTCGTCATGAGCAGTTCTTC. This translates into CASSPDSRHEQFF.